What follows are 8 T cell receptor beta chains derived from one specimen sequenced in a study of identical twins. TCRdb reprocessed the 5' RACE reads via MiXCR and lists one record per CDR3 protein. The sample yields about 1.7 million distinct CDR3 sequences, about 32% seen once. The sample consisted of cord blood. The receptor source for this set is a newborn girl in good health.

This clonotype showed up just a few times. The chain employs TRBV10-3 and TRBJ2-7; 9 positions match TRBD2. Trimming removed 0 bases from V and 4 bases from J; junction bases left unmatched: 13. Germline-derived CDR1 and CDR2 are ENHRY and SYGVKD. This CDR3 comprises 18 residues. In DNA, the CDR3 is TGTGCCATCAGTGAGTCGACATTCGCGGGAGGGAAACCTTACGAGCAGTACTTC. Amino acid sequence: CAISESTFAGGKPYEQYF.

V is TRBV4-2 and J is TRBJ2-7; D is unresolved. Germline CDR1 is LGHNA and CDR2 is YNFKEQ. The CDR3 extends over 14 amino acids. Trimming pared 3 bases from V and 3 bases from J, leaving 12 bases between. CDR3 coding DNA: TGTGCCAGCAGCCAGCGGTTTAGGGACTACGAGCAGTACTTC. Amino acid sequence: CASSQRFRDYEQYF.

This sequence joins TRBV9 and TRBJ2-5; 9 nucleotides match TRBD2. The ends lost 3 bases at V and 2 bases at J; junction bases unmatched: 8. The CDR3 is 16 residues long. Germline CDR1 and CDR2: SGDLS and YYNGEE. In DNA, the CDR3 is TGTGCCAGCAGCGATAGCGGGGGCCCCATTCAAGAGACCCAGTACTTC. Protein: CASSDSGGPIQETQYF.

This clonotype turned up a few times. CDR3 sequence (DNA): TGTGCCAGCAGTTTAAGGAATCCCCTTTATAATTCACCCCTCCACTTT. Protein: CASSLRNPLYNSPLHF. The rearrangement uses TRBV12-3 or TRBV12-4 and TRBJ1-6; D call uncertain. V was shortened by 2 bases and J by 4 bases, with 12 bases between the two germline ends. The CDR3 contains 16 residues.

This chain connects TRBV20-1 to TRBJ1-1, with 7 bases matching TRBD1. Germline loops: CDR1 DFQATT, CDR2 SNEGSKA (reference sequence). V lost 3 bases and J lost 3; bases outside the gene matches: 7. The CDR3 covers 14 residues. The CDR3 protein is CSASKQGYHTEAFF. CDR3 bases: TGCAGTGCTAGCAAACAGGGGTATCACACTGAAGCTTTCTTT.

This clonotype turned up a few times. The V and J genes are TRBV20-1 and TRBJ2-5, with unresolved D. This CDR3 spans 13 amino acids. Germline V CDR1 and CDR2: DFQATT, SNEGSKA (reference sequence). V lost 1 base and J 1 base, leaving 7 bases between the germline ends. The CDR3 reads CSARGELQETQYF. The CDR3, as DNA: TGCAGTGCTAGAGGGGAACTCCAAGAGACCCAGTACTTC.

The CDR3 region has the DNA TGTGCCAGCAGTTTATCATGGGGACTCGGGTATGGCTACACCTTC. It encodes CASSLSWGLGYGYTF. The V and J genes are TRBV28 and TRBJ1-2; D is possibly TRBD1 (5 bases). Germline CDR1 MDHEN, CDR2 SYDVKM. The CDR3 extends over 15 amino acids. V was clipped by 1 base and J by 5 bases, with 14 bases between them.

Points on this clonotype: Germline is not matched at one junction end, which may reflect a read error. V gene TRBV2 combines with J gene TRBJ2-3, with 8 bases matching TRBD1. Germline CDR1 is SNHLY and CDR2 is FYNNEI. The CDR3 sequence is 12 residues long. The chain's CDR3 is CAGGQGTDAQYF. CDR3 in DNA: TGTGCCGGCGGACAGGGCACAGATGCGCAGTATTTT.